Listed here are 31 T cell receptor beta chains from one sample, sequenced in a study of cytomegalovirus exposure and HLA in healthy donors. Profiling relied on immunoSEQ multiplex PCR, and the TCRdb table lists in-frame clones only, not all of them. Altogether roughly 100,000 clones are present, approximately 90% being singletons, with the ten largest covering less than 2%. Sequenced material: PBMCs. These TCRs come from a young woman in good health and CMV-seropositive.

The genes are TRBV6-5 and TRBJ2-7; D perhaps matches TRBD2 (6 bases). V shed 6 bases and J shed 2 bases, with 17 bases lying between them. The germline V gene encodes CDR1 MNHEY and CDR2 SVGAGI. This CDR3 comprises 15 residues. CDR3 DNA sequence: TGTGCCAGCAGGAAGACTAGTCTCCGCCCCTACGAGCAGTACGTC. It codes for CASRKTSLRPYEQYV.

The rearrangement uses TRBV14 and TRBJ2-1; a weak D match, TRBD2 (5 bases). Germline CDR1 and CDR2: SGHDN and FVKESK. CDR3 length: 15 amino acids. Deletions cut 2 bases from V and 4 bases from J, with 12 bases between. As DNA, the CDR3 is TGTGCCAGCAGCCAACGGGGTTTGGCATACAATGAGCAGTTCTTC. It is translated as CASSQRGLAYNEQFF.

V usage is TRBV6-1 and J usage is TRBJ2-5, with 8 bases that match TRBD2. This CDR3 contains 15 residues. Looked up from germline, CDR1 is MNHNS and CDR2 is SASEGT. J was trimmed by 0 bases and V by 8 bases; bases with no gene match: 8. The CDR3 DNA follows: TGTGCCAGCCTTGAGCGGGGGTCGTACCAAGAGACCCAGTACTTC. Translating it yields CASLERGSYQETQYF.

The rearrangement joins TRBV11-1 to TRBJ2-7; 9 bases agree with TRBD2. Looked up from germline, CDR1 is SGHAT and CDR2 is FQDESV (reference sequence). The CDR3 has 15 residues. V lost 4 bases and J lost 5; bases outside the gene matches: 9. CDR3 sequence reads: CASSSPGTSSHEQYF. CDR3 DNA: TGTGCCAGCAGCTCCCCCGGGACTAGCAGCCACGAGCAGTACTTC.

This clone was counted between two and nine times. The chain is built from TRBV2 and TRBJ2-6, with a possible D match to TRBD1 (5 bases). The CDR3 sequence is 14 residues long. Germline V lookup: CDR1 SNHLY, CDR2 FYNNEI. The V and J ends lost 6 bases and 1 base respectively, with 7 bases between them. The CDR3 region is CASRTASGANVLTF. The CDR3 DNA reads TGTGCCAGCAGGACAGCGTCTGGGGCCAACGTCCTGACTTTC.

This chain links TRBV9 with TRBJ1-3; D is undetermined. The CDR3 loop spans 14 amino acids. Germline V gene lookup returns CDR1 SGDLS and CDR2 YYNGEE. V was clipped by 6 bases and J by 4 bases, with 14 bases between them. CDR3 protein: CASTSGEPGNTIYF. In DNA form, the CDR3 reads TGTGCCAGCACCTCTGGGGAGCCAGGAAACACCATATATTTT.

DNA of the CDR3: TGTGCCAGCAGCTTAGGTCCAGGGATTTACGAGCAGTACGTC. Amino acids: CASSLGPGIYEQYV. This chain uses TRBV7-9 with TRBJ2-7, with D possibly being TRBD1 (5 bases). The V and J ends lost 1 base and 4 bases respectively, with 11 bases between them. The CDR3 is made up of 14 amino acids. The germline V gene encodes CDR1 SEHNR and CDR2 FQNEAQ (reference sequence).

The chain recombines TRBV9 with TRBJ2-2, with D tentatively TRBD1 (5 bases). V was trimmed by 3 bases and J by 0 bases, leaving 9 bases between them. The CDR3 consists of 15 residues. CDR1 SGDLS and CDR2 YYNGEE come from the germline V gene. CDR3 region: CASSERQTNTGELFF. The CDR3 coding sequence is TGTGCCAGCAGCGAGAGACAGACGAACACCGGGGAGCTGTTTTTT.

The CDR3 DNA reads as TGTGCCAGCAGGGCCACAAGACTACAGGGAAACACCATATATTTT. It is translated as CASRATRLQGNTIYF. The gene calls are TRBV6-1 and TRBJ1-3, with no clear D. This CDR3 has 15 amino acids. Germline-derived CDR1 and CDR2 are MNHNS and SASEGT. V dropped 6 bases and J dropped 4 bases, with 16 bases sitting between them.

The gene calls are TRBV28 and TRBJ2-3, with 7 bases fitting TRBD2. The CDR3 is 13 amino acids. V was clipped by 8 bases and J by 1 base; unmatched bases: 3. Germline V lookup: CDR1 MDHEN, CDR2 SYDVKM. This CDR3 is CASVGGGTDTQYF. The CDR3 coding sequence is TGTGCCAGCGTTGGGGGGGGCACAGATACGCAGTATTTT. Full variable domain (remainder filled in from reference TRBV28 and TRBJ2-3): DVKVTQSSRYLVKRTGEKVFLECVQDMDHENMFWYRQDPGLGLRLIYFSYDVKMKEKGDIPEGYSVSREKKERFSLILESASTNQTSMYLCASVGGGTDTQYFGPGTRLTVL.

The chain has TRBV27 and TRBJ2-7, with D maybe TRBD2 (6 bases). The ends were cut back, 8 bases at V and 6 bases at J, with 11 bases in the middle. CDR3 size: 11 residues. CDR1 and CDR2 from the germline V gene are MNHEY and SMNVEV (reference sequence). The CDR3, as DNA: TGTGCCAGCGGTGGGGGGATCGAGCAGTACTTC. Its translation: CASGGGIEQYF.

The V and J genes are TRBV4-3 and TRBJ1-2; TRBD1 is a possible D gene (5 bases). Germline CDR1 is LGHNA and CDR2 is YSLEER. The CDR3 contains 17 residues. Trimming took 0 bases from V and 5 from J, leaving 19 bases between them. CDR3 sequence reads: CASSQDLAGRLSYGYTF. The CDR3 DNA reads TGCGCCAGCAGCCAAGATCTGGCAGGGCGGTTAAGTTATGGCTACACCTTC.

CDR3 residues: CASSEQGSNYGYTF. The CDR3 bases are TGTGCCAGCAGTGAACAGGGGTCTAACTATGGCTACACCTTC. This chain connects TRBV25-1 to TRBJ1-2; D may be TRBD1 (6 bases). The CDR3 is 14 residues long. From germline, CDR1 is MGHDK and CDR2 SYGVNS. V lost 2 bases and J 0 bases, leaving 7 bases between the germline ends.

The chain couples TRBV6-1 to TRBJ1-6; possible D gene TRBD1, 6 bases. Per the germline V gene, CDR1 is MNHNS and CDR2 is SASEGT. CDR3 length equals 12 residues. Trimming removed 6 bases from V and 6 bases from J, with 6 bases in between. CDR3: CASRDSNSPLHF. The CDR3 DNA follows: TGTGCCAGCAGGGACAGTAATTCACCCCTCCACTTT.

This clone was seen a few times. The genes are TRBV7-8 and TRBJ2-7, with 8 nucleotides matching TRBD1. The CDR3 consists of 13 residues. Germline CDR1 reads SGHVS; CDR2 reads FQNEAQ. V shed 3 bases, J shed 4 bases, and the junction held 2 bases outside the gene matches. The CDR3 DNA reads TGTGCCAGCAGCTTGGGACAGGAATACGAGCAGTACGTC. It specifies CASSLGQEYEQYV.

Notes on this clone: At one end the junction does not follow the germline gene, possibly because of a read error. The chain has TRBV6-1 and TRBJ2-2, with 8 nucleotides matching TRBD2. CDR3 length equals 15 residues. Per germline, CDR1 MNHNS and CDR2 SASEGT. The CDR3 nucleotides are TGTGCCAACAGTTTAGCGGGGCGGAACACCGGGGAGCTGTTTTTT. Residues: CANSLAGRNTGELFF.

The V gene is TRBV10-3, the J gene TRBJ1-2; no reliable D call. Trimming removed 0 bases at V and 6 bases at J, with 14 bases between. The V gene's germline CDR1 is ENHRY and CDR2 SYGVKD. The CDR3 extends over 15 amino acids. CDR3 residues: CAISESGSSRDGYTF. DNA for the CDR3: TGTGCCATCAGTGAGTCGGGGAGCTCCCGAGATGGCTACACCTTC.

V gene TRBV27 combines with J gene TRBJ1-5, with a weak D call TRBD1 (5 bases). With 2 bases removed from V and 6 bases from J, the gap between germline ends came to 5 bases. The CDR3 covers 12 residues. CDR1 is MNHEY and CDR2 is SMNVEV in the germline V gene (reference sequence). The CDR3 coding sequence is TGTGCCAGCAGTTTACAGGGTCAGCCCCAGCATTTT. It specifies CASSLQGQPQHF.

The chain couples TRBV7-9 to TRBJ2-7; 10 positions match TRBD1. Germline CDR1 and CDR2: SEHNR and FQNEAQ (reference sequence). Losses at the gene ends were 2 bases for V and 5 bases for J; bases not matched to a gene: 9. The CDR3 is made up of 16 amino acids. In DNA form, the CDR3 reads TGTGCCAGCAGCTTATCACAGACAGGGGGCAAGGACGAGCAGTACTTC. This sequence encodes CASSLSQTGGKDEQYF. Looking up the rest from reference TRBV7-9 and TRBJ2-7 gives the full variable domain: DTGVSQNPRHKITKRGQNVTFRCDPISEHNRLYWYRQTLGQGPEFLTYFQNEAQLEKSRLLSDRFSAERPKGSFSTLEIQRTEQGDSAMYLCASSLSQTGGKDEQYFGPGTRLTVT.

The chain combines TRBV2 with TRBJ2-7, with 8 nucleotides matching TRBD1. With V trimmed by 4 bases and J by 1 base, 3 bases remained unmatched. This CDR3 has 14 amino acids. Germline V CDR1 and CDR2: SNHLY, FYNNEI. The CDR3 reads CASSVGTGSYEQYF. The DNA for the CDR3 is TGTGCCAGCAGTGTCGGGACAGGTTCCTACGAGCAGTACTTC.

This clone was seen more than once but under ten times. The chain employs TRBV10-3 and TRBJ2-2, with 10 bases fitting TRBD2. Trimming at V came to 7 bases and at J to 6 bases, leaving 2 bases not matched to a gene. This CDR3 comprises 13 residues. Germline CDR1 ENHRY, CDR2 SYGVKD. CDR3 in DNA: TGTGCCATCACAAGCGGGGGGGCCGGGGAGCTGTTTTTT. It specifies CAITSGGAGELFF.

Written as DNA, the CDR3 is TGTGCCAGCAGTCTCCCCGACAGCCGTGACGAGCAGTACTTC. This codes for CASSLPDSRDEQYF. The V and J genes are TRBV28 and TRBJ2-7; tentative D call: TRBD1 (5 bases). Trimming pared 5 bases from V and 5 bases from J, leaving 16 bases between. The CDR3 totals 14 residues. The V gene's germline CDR1 is MDHEN and CDR2 SYDVKM.

J is TRBJ2-5 and V is TRBV10-2; tentatively, D is TRBD2 (5 bases). This CDR3 has 15 amino acids. Germline loops: CDR1 WSHSY, CDR2 SAAADI. With 7 bases removed from V and 1 base from J, the gap between germline ends came to 16 bases. In DNA, the CDR3 is TGCGCCAGCAATGATCGATTACTAGTCCAAGAGACCCAGTACTTC. It encodes CASNDRLLVQETQYF.

The J gene is TRBJ2-1, the V gene TRBV6-4; unclear D gene. This CDR3 contains 15 residues. V was shortened by 2 bases and J by 6 bases, with 14 bases between the two germline ends. The germline V gene encodes CDR1 MRHNA and CDR2 SNTAGT. CDR3 DNA sequence: TGTGCCAGCAGTGACGAGACTGTTAGTATCAATGAGCAGTTCTTC. Residues: CASSDETVSINEQFF.

The CDR3 region has the DNA TGCGCCAGCAGCAAAGGGACTAGCGGGCCTCAAGAGACCCAGTACTTC. It encodes CASSKGTSGPQETQYF. This chain joins TRBV5-1 and TRBJ2-5; TRBD2 matches 12 bases. Germline trimming cut 4 bases from V and 2 bases from J; bases unmatched to any gene: 6. This CDR3 region has 16 residues. The V gene's germline CDR1 is SGHRS and CDR2 YFSETQ.

This clone was counted between two and nine times. The genes are TRBV2 and TRBJ2-5; 15 positions match TRBD2. Germline V gene lookup returns CDR1 SNHLY and CDR2 FYNNEI. V trimming: 4 bases; J trimming: 5 bases; junction bases outside the gene matches: 5. The CDR3 has 16 residues. CDR3 nucleotide sequence: TGTGCCAGCAGTGGGGGACTAGCGGGGGGACGGGAGACCCAGTACTTC. This sequence encodes CASSGGLAGGRETQYF. Full variable domain (rest looked up from reference TRBV2 and TRBJ2-5): EPEVTQTPSHQVTQMGQEVILRCVPISNHLYFYWYRQILGQKVEFLVSFYNNEISEKSEIFDDQFSVERPDGSNFTLKIRSTKLEDSAMYFCASSGGLAGGRETQYFGPGTRLLVL.

The rearrangement uses TRBV18 and TRBJ2-7, with 11 bases fitting TRBD1. This CDR3 contains 14 residues. The germline V gene encodes CDR1 KGHSH and CDR2 LQKENI. V shed 6 bases, J shed 6 bases, and the junction held 7 bases outside the gene matches. CDR3 DNA: TGTGCCAGCTCGGGTGGGACAGGGGGTCGCGAGCAGTACTTC. Translating it yields CASSGGTGGREQYF.

The V and J genes are TRBV10-2 and TRBJ1-6; D is uncertain. The CDR3 contains 18 residues. Trimming left V 3 bases short and J 0 bases short, with 15 bases between. Germline V gene lookup returns CDR1 WSHSY and CDR2 SAAADI. The CDR3 here is CASSDPGSQSSYNSPLHF. For the CDR3, the DNA is TGCGCCAGCAGTGACCCGGGTTCCCAAAGCTCCTATAATTCACCCCTCCACTTT.

The chain employs TRBV28 and TRBJ1-5; D uncertain. This CDR3 has 11 residues. Germline V gene sequence: CDR1 MDHEN, CDR2 SYDVKM. The V and J ends lost 10 bases and 0 bases respectively, with 4 bases between them. Written as DNA, the CDR3 is TGTGCCACCAATAGCAATCAGCCCCAGCATTTT. This codes for CATNSNQPQHF.

This rearrangement joins TRBV11-2 to TRBJ1-1; unclear D gene. The CDR3 contains 14 residues. CDR1 and CDR2 from the germline V gene are SGHAT and FQNNGV. V lost 4 bases, J lost 1 base, and 10 bases lay in between. As DNA, the CDR3 is TGTGCCAGCAGCTGGATCCGGGGGAACACTGAAGCTTTCTTT. Its translation: CASSWIRGNTEAFF.

This chain joins TRBV6-5 and TRBJ1-2; 9 positions agree with TRBD1. Trimming took 4 bases from V and 6 from J; bases not matched to a gene: 12. Germline V gives CDR1 MNHEY, CDR2 SVGAGI. This CDR3 has 16 amino acids. The CDR3 bases are TGTGCCAGCAGTTGGGACAGGGTCCCCACCGGCGATGGCTACACCTTC. Translation: CASSWDRVPTGDGYTF.